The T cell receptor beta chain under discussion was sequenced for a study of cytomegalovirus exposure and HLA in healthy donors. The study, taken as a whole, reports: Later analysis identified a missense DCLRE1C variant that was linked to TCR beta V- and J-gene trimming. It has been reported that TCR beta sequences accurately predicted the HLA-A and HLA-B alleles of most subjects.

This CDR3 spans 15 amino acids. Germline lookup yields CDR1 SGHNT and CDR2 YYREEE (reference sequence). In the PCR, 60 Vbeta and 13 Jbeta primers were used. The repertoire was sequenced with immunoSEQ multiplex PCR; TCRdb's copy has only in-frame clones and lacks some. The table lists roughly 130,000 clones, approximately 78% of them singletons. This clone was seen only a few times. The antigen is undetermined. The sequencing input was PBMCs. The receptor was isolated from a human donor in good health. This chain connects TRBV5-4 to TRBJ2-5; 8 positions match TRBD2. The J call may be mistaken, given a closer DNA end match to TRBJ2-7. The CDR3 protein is CASSLRASGHREQYF. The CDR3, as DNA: TGTGCCAGCAGCCTGAGGGCTAGCGGGCACCGCGAGCAGTACTTC.